This entry features one T cell receptor (beta chain) sequence. These data originate in a study of blood T cells in healthy people across ages. This CDR3 contains 15 residues. Trimming left V 1 base short and J 4 bases short, with 14 bases between. Germline V gene lookup returns CDR1 SGHVS and CDR2 FQNEAQ. For the second PCR, which ran for about 7 to 11 cycles, a sample-barcoded 5' primer and a J-beta primer mix were used. TCRdb re-derived calls from the 5' RACE reads in MiXCR, one entry per CDR3 protein. The sample shows around 990,000 distinct CDR3 sequences, 35% to 40% of them seen only once. The V call is TRBV7-8, the J call TRBJ2-7; D gene uncertain. The TCR comes from a man aged 18 to 29 in good health. The sequenced material came from blood. CDR3 in DNA: TGTGCCAGCAGCTTAGTTGTAGGCAGATCTTACGAGCAGTACTTC. Translated: CASSLVVGRSYEQYF.